The sequence of this TCR beta chain was determined in a study of shared clonotypes between healthy human individuals. This CDR3 comprises 13 residues. The germline V gene has CDR1 ENHRY and CDR2 SYGVKD. The V and J ends lost 7 bases and 6 bases respectively, with 13 bases between them. The assay used deep level. Sequencing was performed with immunoSEQ multiplex PCR; in TCRdb, only in-frame clones are kept and a portion is missing. The table has some 500,000 clones, less than 80% seen once; the top ten hold approximately 12%. The study enrolled healthy HIV-negative adults without recent acute infections or vaccinations as donors.

The material sequenced was PBMCs. The rearrangement joins TRBV10-3 to TRBJ2-1; D tentatively reads TRBD1 or TRBD2 (5 bases each). The receptor's source is a woman aged 40-49 years in good health. Some clones in this sample may be carry-over from other donors' samples. The CDR3 nucleotides are TGTGCCATCAACACCGGGGCGCTCAATGAGCAGTTCTTC. This encodes CAINTGALNEQFF.